A single sample gave rise to the 13 T cell receptor beta chains below, sequenced in a study of T cell clones after liver transplantation. Produced via immunoSEQ multiplex PCR; TCRdb's table is partial and in-frame only. The table records roughly 67,000 clones, almost 95% of them present only once. The sample in question was CD4+ T cells from blood, obtained approximately 26 months after liver transplant. These receptors were taken from a human patient who received a liver transplant. The graft donor may be the source of some T cells.

This chain connects TRBV2 to TRBJ1-1; D is undetermined. Germline CDR1 and CDR2: SNHLY and FYNNEI. Trimming took off 5 bases at V and 4 bases at J, with 8 bases between the two ends. This CDR3 contains 12 residues. The CDR3 region is CASSRIGTEAFF. The CDR3 DNA reads as TGTGCCAGCAGTCGGATCGGCACTGAAGCTTTCTTT.

This clone was seen just once. The V call is TRBV30, the J call TRBJ2-4; 9 nucleotides agree with TRBD2. The germline CDR1 and CDR2 sequences are GTSNPN and SVGIG (reference sequence). This CDR3 contains 14 residues. The ends lost 5 bases at V and 3 bases at J; junction bases unmatched: 5. The CDR3 DNA sequence: TGTGCCTGGTCCCCAGCGGGAGGCAAAAACATTCAGTACTTC. Residues: CAWSPAGGKNIQYF.

This clone has only one observation. V usage is TRBV7-8 and J usage is TRBJ1-4, with a possible D match to TRBD1 (5 bases). The germline V and J ends were trimmed by 3 bases and 7 bases, with 15 bases remaining between them. The V gene's germline CDR1 is SGHVS and CDR2 FQNEAQ. The CDR3 consists of 15 residues. This CDR3 reads CASSFMPPGGEKLFF. The DNA for the CDR3 is TGTGCCAGCAGCTTTATGCCACCGGGGGGTGAAAAACTGTTTTTT.

The V call is TRBV7-8, the J call TRBJ2-7; TRBD2 matches 12 bases. The CDR3 loop spans 14 amino acids. In germline, CDR1 is SGHVS, CDR2 FQNEAQ. Trimming at V came to 5 bases and at J to 6 bases, leaving 5 bases not matched to a gene. CDR3 sequence reads: CASSAGTSGSEQYF. Here the CDR3 DNA reads TGTGCCAGCAGCGCCGGGACTAGCGGGTCCGAGCAGTACTTC.

This clone has just a few counts. V is TRBV19 and J is TRBJ1-3; a possible D gene is TRBD1 (5 bases). This CDR3 is 16 amino acids long. CDR1 LNHDA and CDR2 SQIVND come from the germline V gene (reference sequence). The V and J ends lost 5 bases and 0 bases respectively, with 14 bases between them. This CDR3 is CASSAFRDLSGNTIYF. The CDR3 coding sequence is TGTGCCAGTAGTGCCTTCCGGGACCTCTCTGGAAACACCATATATTTT.

The CDR3 region has the DNA TGCGCCAGCAGTCACATGCCGGGACTAGCGGGAGGTGGTGAGCAGTACTTC. Its protein is CASSHMPGLAGGGEQYF. The chain employs TRBV4-1 and TRBJ2-7; 15 bases fit TRBD2. The CDR3 consists of 17 residues. Germline V gives CDR1 MGHRA, CDR2 YSYEKL. Losses at the gene ends were 6 bases for V and 7 bases for J; bases not matched to a gene: 13.

V and J are TRBV6-5 and TRBJ2-2, with 8 nucleotides matching TRBD2. Unmatched junction bases numbered 3, after V lost 8 bases and J lost 1 base. The germline V gene encodes CDR1 MNHEY and CDR2 SVGAGI. The CDR3 is 14 residues long. Here the CDR3 DNA reads TGTGCCAGCCGGGGACTAGTGAACACCGGGGAGCTGTTTTTT. Translation: CASRGLVNTGELFF.

The chain employs TRBV6-6 and TRBJ1-5; weak D call: TRBD1 (5 bases). The CDR3 runs to 14 residues. Germline V CDR1 and CDR2: MNHNY, SVGAGI (reference sequence). Trimming took 6 bases from V and 1 from J, leaving 10 bases between them. The CDR3, as DNA: TGTGCCAGCAGGGGGGAGGGCAGCAATCAGCCCCAGCATTTT. It yields the protein CASRGEGSNQPQHF.

The chain combines TRBV9 with TRBJ1-3; D is unresolved. The CDR3 sequence is 14 residues long. V lost 3 bases, J lost 2 bases, and 9 bases lay in between. CDR1 and CDR2 from the germline V gene are SGDLS and YYNGEE. CDR3 nucleotides: TGTGCCAGCAGCGCAACGGGGACTGGAAACACCATATATTTT. Translated: CASSATGTGNTIYF.

CDR3 amino acids: CASSRQLNTGELFF. The CDR3 DNA sequence: TGTGCCAGCAGTAGGCAGTTGAACACCGGGGAGCTGTTTTTT. The chain couples TRBV11-3 to TRBJ2-2; D not resolved. The CDR3 loop spans 14 amino acids. V was clipped by 6 bases and J by 1 base, with 9 bases between them. In germline, CDR1 is SGHNT, CDR2 YENEEA.

The chain has TRBV27 and TRBJ2-1; D is uncertain. Germline CDR1 and CDR2: MNHEY and SMNVEV (reference sequence). Trimming shortened V by 7 bases and J by 1 base, and 14 bases separated the two germline ends. This CDR3 has 15 residues. CDR3 residues: CASKVDRRSYNEQFF. CDR3 sequence (DNA): TGTGCCAGCAAAGTGGATCGACGGTCCTACAATGAGCAGTTCTTC.

The chain carries TRBV4-1 and TRBJ2-2; 7 nucleotides line up with TRBD2. J lost 6 bases, V lost 4 bases, and 11 bases had no gene match. Germline V lookup: CDR1 MGHRA, CDR2 YSYEKL. The length of the CDR3 is 16 residues. The CDR3 nucleotides read TGCGCCAGCAGCCTCCTCGGCGGGAGAGATGCCGGGGAGCTGTTTTTT. Translated: CASSLLGGRDAGELFF.

The rearrangement uses TRBV12-5 and TRBJ1-5; D call uncertain. CDR1 and CDR2 from the germline V gene are LGHNT and FRNRAP. This CDR3 contains 14 residues. The ends were cut back, 1 base at V and 1 base at J, with 5 bases in the middle. In DNA, the CDR3 is TGTGCTAGTGGTTTGGGGGCGAGCAATCAGCCCCAGCATTTT. Protein product: CASGLGASNQPQHF.